The clone carrying this T cell receptor beta chain was found once. The CDR3 has 15 amino acids. V gave up 8 bases and J gave up 0 bases; unmatched junction bases: 8. CDR1 is LGHDT, CDR2 YNNKEL, per germline (reference sequence). Produced via immunoSEQ multiplex PCR; TCRdb's table is partial and in-frame only. The data hold about 78,000 clones, with around 90% observed a single time. This sample is drawn from a study of blood T cell repertoires in COVID-19. The sequenced sample was peripheral blood. This receptor was identified in a woman of 80 years or more with acute or convalescent COVID-19. The chain couples TRBV3-1 (or the pseudogene TRBV3-2) to TRBJ1-1, with 8 bases fitting TRBD1. CDR3 amino acids: CASSFGDRMNTEAFF. In DNA form, the CDR3 reads TGTGCCAGCTCATTTGGGGACAGGATGAACACTGAAGCTTTCTTT.